This TCR beta chain was captured in a study of blood T cell repertoires in COVID-19. Using immunoSEQ multiplex PCR, the repertoire was profiled, and TCRdb retains in-frame clones only, with some absent. The sample lists about 170,000 clones, over 75% seen once, with about 0.8% in the top ten. Germline lookup yields CDR1 KGHSH and CDR2 LQKENI. V was pared by 3 bases and J by 6 bases, with 6 bases of the junction left unmatched. The CDR3 is 15 amino acids. The sequence was collected from a woman between 18 and 30 years old who had recovered from COVID-19. The chain couples TRBV18 to TRBJ2-1, with TRBD1 matching over 9 bases. The sequenced sample was PBMCs or T cells enriched from blood (not recorded which). This CDR3 reads CASSPRDRVSNEQFF. CDR3 in DNA: TGTGCCAGCTCACCGCGGGACAGGGTAAGCAATGAGCAGTTCTTC.